This T cell receptor (beta chain) was captured in a study of T cell responses to AZD1222 COVID-19 vaccine. This CDR3 is built from 15 residues. Germline V CDR1 and CDR2: SGHRS, YFSETQ. Deletions cut 6 bases from V and 1 base from J, with 15 bases between. Produced via immunoSEQ multiplex PCR; TCRdb's table is partial and in-frame only. The sample has 150,000 to 200,000 clones, 85% to 95% seen once; the top ten hold about 2.5%. Sequenced here: peripheral blood, sampled on day 0 of AZD1222 vaccination. V usage is TRBV5-1 and J usage is TRBJ2-3, with a possible D match to TRBD1 (6 bases). The receptor was isolated from an adult in good health. CDR3 region: CASMTPSGGTDTQYF. Written as DNA, the CDR3 is TGCGCCAGCATGACCCCATCAGGGGGCACAGATACGCAGTATTTT.